This T cell receptor (beta chain) stems from a study of blood T cells in healthy people across ages. General study points: CMV status of donors was unknown, possibly confounding expanded clonotype changes.

Comment on this clonotype: Its antigen remains unknown.

The study recruited healthy Caucasian donors from Russia who were aged about 6 to 95. Samples had at least 6 million PBMCs isolated from them. Next came a second PCR, run for 7 to 11 cycles, which used a sample-barcoded 5' primer along with a J-beta primer mix. No fewer than 3 million CDR3-containing paired-end reads came from each sample. MiXCR was run by TCRdb on the 5' RACE reads, yielding one entry per CDR3 protein. Here the sample spans some 880,000 distinct CDR3 sequences, about 36% being singletons. Sequencing input: blood. The sequence derives from a man younger than 30 in good health.

The CDR3 coding sequence is TGCAGTGCTAGGTGGGGTCAGGGGGCACACACCGGGGAGCTGTTTTTT. Protein: CSARWGQGAHTGELFF. The chain couples TRBV20-1 to TRBJ2-2, with 8 nucleotides matching TRBD1. This CDR3 has 16 amino acids. Germline CDR1 is DFQATT and CDR2 is SNEGSKA (reference sequence). V was pared by 3 bases and J by 3 bases, with 9 bases of the junction left unmatched.